This entry features one T cell receptor beta chain sequence. This sample is part of a study of blood T cell repertoires in COVID-19. At the level of the study: Sources were T cells, B-cell-depleted T cells, or PBMCs; the material itself was cDNA or gDNA.

The table came from immunoSEQ multiplex PCR; TCRdb's copy has only in-frame clones and leaves some out. The sample shows 400,000 to 500,000 clones, roughly 88% of them seen only once. From germline, CDR1 is MNHEY and CDR2 SMNVEV (reference sequence). V was shortened by 5 bases and J by 4 bases, with 11 bases between the two germline ends. The CDR3 has 14 amino acids. The sample was PBMCs or T cells enriched from blood (not recorded which). The chain couples TRBV27 to TRBJ2-2, with D hard to call. The receptor's source is a woman younger than 35 who had been exposed to COVID-19. CDR3 sequence (DNA): TGTGCCAGCAGTCCATACTTAGCCACCGGGGAGCTGTTTTTT. This encodes CASSPYLATGELFF.